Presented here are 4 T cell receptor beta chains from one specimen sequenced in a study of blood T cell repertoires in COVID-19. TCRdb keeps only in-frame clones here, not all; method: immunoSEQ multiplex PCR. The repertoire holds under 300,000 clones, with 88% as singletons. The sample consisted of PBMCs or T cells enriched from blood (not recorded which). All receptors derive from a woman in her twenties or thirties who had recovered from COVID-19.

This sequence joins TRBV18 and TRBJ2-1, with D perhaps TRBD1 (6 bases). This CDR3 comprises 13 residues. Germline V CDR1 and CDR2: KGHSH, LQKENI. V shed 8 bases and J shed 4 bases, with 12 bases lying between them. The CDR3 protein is CASHRVTYNEQFF. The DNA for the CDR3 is TGTGCCAGCCACAGGGTTACGTACAATGAGCAGTTCTTC.

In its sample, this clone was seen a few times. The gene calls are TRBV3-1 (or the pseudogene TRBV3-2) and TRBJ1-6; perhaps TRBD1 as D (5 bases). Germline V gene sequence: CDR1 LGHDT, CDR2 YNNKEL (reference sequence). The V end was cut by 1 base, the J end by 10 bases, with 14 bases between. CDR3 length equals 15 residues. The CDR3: CASSQAVRVRSPLHF. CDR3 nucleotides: TGTGCCAGCAGCCAAGCGGTCAGGGTCCGCTCACCCCTCCACTTT.

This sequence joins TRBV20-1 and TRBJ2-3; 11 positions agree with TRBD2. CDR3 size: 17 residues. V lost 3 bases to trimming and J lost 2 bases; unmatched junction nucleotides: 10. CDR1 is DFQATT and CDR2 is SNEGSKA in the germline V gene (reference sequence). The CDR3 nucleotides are TGCAGTGCTAGTTTTCGAGGGACTAGCGGATTCACAGATACGCAGTATTTT. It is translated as CSASFRGTSGFTDTQYF.

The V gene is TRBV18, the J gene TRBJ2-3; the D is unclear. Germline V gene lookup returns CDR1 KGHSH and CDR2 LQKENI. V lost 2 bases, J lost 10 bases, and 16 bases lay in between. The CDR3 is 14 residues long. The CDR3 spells CASSPIPEPASQYF. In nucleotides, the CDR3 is TGTGCCAGCTCACCAATCCCAGAACCCGCCTCGCAGTATTTT.